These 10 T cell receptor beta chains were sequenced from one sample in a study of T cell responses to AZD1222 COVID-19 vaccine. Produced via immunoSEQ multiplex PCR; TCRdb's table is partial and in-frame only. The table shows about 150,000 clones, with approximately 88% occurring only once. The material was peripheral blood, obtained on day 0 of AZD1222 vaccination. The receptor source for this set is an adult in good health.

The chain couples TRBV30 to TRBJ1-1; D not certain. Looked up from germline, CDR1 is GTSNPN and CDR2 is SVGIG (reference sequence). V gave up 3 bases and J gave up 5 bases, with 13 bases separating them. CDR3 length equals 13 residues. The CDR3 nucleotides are TGTGCCTGGAGCGTAACAAAAAGGACTGAAGCTTTCTTT. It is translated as CAWSVTKRTEAFF.

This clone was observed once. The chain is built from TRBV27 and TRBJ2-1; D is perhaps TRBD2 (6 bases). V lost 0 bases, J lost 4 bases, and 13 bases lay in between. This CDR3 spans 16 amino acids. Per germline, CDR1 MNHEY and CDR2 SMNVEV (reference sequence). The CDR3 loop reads CASSLSVGSLYNEQFF. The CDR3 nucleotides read TGTGCCAGCAGTTTATCGGTCGGGAGTTTGTACAATGAGCAGTTCTTC.

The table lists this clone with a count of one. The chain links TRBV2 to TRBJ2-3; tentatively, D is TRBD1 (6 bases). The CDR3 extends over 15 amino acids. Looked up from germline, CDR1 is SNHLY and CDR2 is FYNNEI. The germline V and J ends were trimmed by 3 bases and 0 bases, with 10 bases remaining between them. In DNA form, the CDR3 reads TGTGCCAGCAGTGATGACAGGTCCAGCACAGATACGCAGTATTTT. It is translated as CASSDDRSSTDTQYF.

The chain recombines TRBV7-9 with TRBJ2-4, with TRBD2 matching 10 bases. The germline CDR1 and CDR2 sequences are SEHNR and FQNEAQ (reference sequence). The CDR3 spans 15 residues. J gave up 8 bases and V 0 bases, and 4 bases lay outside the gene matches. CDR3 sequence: CASSLALAGVDIQYF. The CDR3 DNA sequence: TGTGCCAGCAGCTTAGCGCTAGCGGGAGTGGACATTCAGTACTTC.

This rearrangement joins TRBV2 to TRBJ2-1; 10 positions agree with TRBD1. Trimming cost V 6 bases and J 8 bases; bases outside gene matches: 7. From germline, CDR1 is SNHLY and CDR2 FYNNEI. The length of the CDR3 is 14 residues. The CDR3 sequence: CASRADRGLDEQFF. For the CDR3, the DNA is TGTGCCAGCAGGGCGGACAGGGGGTTAGATGAGCAGTTCTTC.

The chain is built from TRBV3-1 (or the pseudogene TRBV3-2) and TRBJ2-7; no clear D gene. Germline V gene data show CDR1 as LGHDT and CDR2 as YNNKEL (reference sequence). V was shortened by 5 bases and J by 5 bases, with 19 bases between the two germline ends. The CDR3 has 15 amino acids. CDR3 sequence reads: CASSDGGDLFHEQYF. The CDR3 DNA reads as TGTGCCAGCAGCGACGGCGGCGACTTGTTTCACGAGCAGTACTTC.

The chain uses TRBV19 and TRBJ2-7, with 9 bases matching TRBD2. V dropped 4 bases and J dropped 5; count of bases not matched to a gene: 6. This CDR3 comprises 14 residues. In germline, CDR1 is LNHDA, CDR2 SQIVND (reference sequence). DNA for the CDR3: TGTGCCAGTAGTAAGGCGGGAGGGTCCGACGAGCAGTACTTC. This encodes CASSKAGGSDEQYF.

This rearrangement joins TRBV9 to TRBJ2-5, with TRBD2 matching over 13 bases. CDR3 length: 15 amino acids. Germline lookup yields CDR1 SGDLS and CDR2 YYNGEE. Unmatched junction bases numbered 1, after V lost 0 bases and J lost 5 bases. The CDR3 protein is CASSVEGLAGETQYF. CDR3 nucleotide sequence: TGTGCCAGCAGCGTAGAGGGACTAGCGGGGGAGACCCAGTACTTC.

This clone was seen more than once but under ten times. The CDR3 DNA sequence: TGTGCCAGCAGCTTAGGAGGGGGGAACACTGAAGCTTTCTTT. It specifies CASSLGGGNTEAFF. This rearrangement joins TRBV11-2 to TRBJ1-1, with D possibly matching TRBD1 (6 bases). CDR3 length equals 14 residues. Trimming cost V 1 base and J 1 base, with 7 bases left between them. From germline, CDR1 is SGHAT and CDR2 FQNNGV. The full variable domain, rest sourced from reference TRBV11-2 and TRBJ1-1, is EAGVAQSPRYKIIEKRQSVAFWCNPISGHATLYWYQQILGQGPKLLIQFQNNGVVDDSQLPKDRFSAERLKGVDSTLKIQPAKLEDSAVYLCASSLGGGNTEAFFGQGTRLTVV.

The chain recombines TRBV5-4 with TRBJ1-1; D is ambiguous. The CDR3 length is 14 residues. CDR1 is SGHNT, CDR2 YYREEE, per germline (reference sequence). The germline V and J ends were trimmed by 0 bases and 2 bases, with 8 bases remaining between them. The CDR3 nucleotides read TGTGCCAGCAGCTTGGAGACGGTAAACACTGAAGCTTTCTTT. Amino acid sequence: CASSLETVNTEAFF.